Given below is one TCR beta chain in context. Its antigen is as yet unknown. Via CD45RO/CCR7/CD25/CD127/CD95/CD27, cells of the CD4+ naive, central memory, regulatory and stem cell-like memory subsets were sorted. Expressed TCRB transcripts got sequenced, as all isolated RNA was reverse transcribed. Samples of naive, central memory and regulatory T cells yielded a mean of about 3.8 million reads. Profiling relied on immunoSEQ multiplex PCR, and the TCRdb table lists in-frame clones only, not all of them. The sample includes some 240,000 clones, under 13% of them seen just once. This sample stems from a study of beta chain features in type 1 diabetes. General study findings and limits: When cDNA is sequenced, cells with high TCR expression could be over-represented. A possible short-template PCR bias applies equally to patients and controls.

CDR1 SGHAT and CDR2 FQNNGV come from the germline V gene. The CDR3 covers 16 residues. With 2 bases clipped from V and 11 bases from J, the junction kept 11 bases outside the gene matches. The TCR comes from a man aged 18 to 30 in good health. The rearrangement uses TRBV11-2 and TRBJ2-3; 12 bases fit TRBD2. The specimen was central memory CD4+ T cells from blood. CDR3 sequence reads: CASSLWTSGNIGGQYF. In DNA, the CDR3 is TGTGCCAGCAGCTTATGGACTAGCGGGAATATAGGGGGGCAGTATTTT.